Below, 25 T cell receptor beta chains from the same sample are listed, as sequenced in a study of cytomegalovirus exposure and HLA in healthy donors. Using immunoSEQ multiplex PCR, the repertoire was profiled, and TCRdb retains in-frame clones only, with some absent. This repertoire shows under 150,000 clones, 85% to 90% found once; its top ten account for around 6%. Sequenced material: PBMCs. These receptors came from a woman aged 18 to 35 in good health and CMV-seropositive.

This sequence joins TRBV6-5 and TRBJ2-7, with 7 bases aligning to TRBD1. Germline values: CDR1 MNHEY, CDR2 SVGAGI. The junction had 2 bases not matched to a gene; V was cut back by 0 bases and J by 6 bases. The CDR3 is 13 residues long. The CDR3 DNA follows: TGTGCCAGCAGTTACTCGGACAGGCCCGAGCAGTACTTC. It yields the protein CASSYSDRPEQYF.

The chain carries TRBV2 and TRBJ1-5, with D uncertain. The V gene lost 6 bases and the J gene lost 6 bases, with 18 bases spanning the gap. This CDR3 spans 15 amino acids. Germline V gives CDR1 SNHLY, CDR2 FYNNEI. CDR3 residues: CASSQRQVLGQPQHF. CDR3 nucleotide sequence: TGTGCCAGCAGCCAAAGGCAGGTCCTGGGTCAGCCCCAGCATTTT.

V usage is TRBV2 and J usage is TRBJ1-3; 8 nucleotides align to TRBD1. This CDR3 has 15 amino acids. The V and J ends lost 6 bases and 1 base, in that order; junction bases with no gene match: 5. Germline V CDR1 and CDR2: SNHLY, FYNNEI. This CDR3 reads CASSVQGVSGNTIYF. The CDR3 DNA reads TGTGCCAGCAGCGTACAGGGGGTTTCTGGAAACACCATATATTTT.

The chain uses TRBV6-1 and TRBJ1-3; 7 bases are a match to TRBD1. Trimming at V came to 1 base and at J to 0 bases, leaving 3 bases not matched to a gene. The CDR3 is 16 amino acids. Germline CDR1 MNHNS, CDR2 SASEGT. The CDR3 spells CASSEVGQHSGNTIYF. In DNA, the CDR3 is TGTGCCAGCAGTGAAGTGGGACAGCACTCTGGAAACACCATATATTTT.

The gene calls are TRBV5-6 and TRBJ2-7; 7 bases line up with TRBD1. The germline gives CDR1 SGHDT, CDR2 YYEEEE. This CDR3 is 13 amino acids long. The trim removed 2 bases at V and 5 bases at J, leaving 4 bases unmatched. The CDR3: CASSLTGAHEQYF. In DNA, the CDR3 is TGTGCCAGCAGCTTAACAGGGGCCCACGAGCAGTACTTC.

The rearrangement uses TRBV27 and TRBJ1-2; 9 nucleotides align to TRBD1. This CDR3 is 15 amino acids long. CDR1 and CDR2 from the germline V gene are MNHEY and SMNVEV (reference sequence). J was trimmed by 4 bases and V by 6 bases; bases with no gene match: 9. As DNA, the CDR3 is TGTGCCAGCAGGGTAGGAGGGACAGGGTCCTATGGCTACACCTTC. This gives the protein CASRVGGTGSYGYTF.

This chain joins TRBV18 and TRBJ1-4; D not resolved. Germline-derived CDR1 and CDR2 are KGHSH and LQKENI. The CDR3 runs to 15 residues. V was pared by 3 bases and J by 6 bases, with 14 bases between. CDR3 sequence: CASSPRGSGYEKLFF. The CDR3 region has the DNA TGTGCCAGCTCACCGCGGGGATCCGGTTATGAAAAACTGTTTTTT.

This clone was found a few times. In nucleotides, the CDR3 is TGTGCCAGCAGCTCGAGGCAGGGAACCACTGAAGCTTTCTTT. Translating gives CASSSRQGTTEAFF. The V and J genes are TRBV7-2 and TRBJ1-1; D possibly corresponds to TRBD1 (5 bases). Deletions cut 4 bases from V and 4 bases from J, with 13 bases between. This CDR3 spans 14 amino acids. CDR1 is SGHTA, CDR2 FQGNSA, per germline. Complete variable domain (other parts from reference TRBV7-2 and TRBJ1-1): GAGVSQSPSNKVTEKGKDVELRCDPISGHTALYWYRQSLGQGLEFLIYFQGNSAPDKSGLPSDRFSAERTGGSVSTLTIQRTQQEDSAVYLCASSSRQGTTEAFFGQGTRLTVV.

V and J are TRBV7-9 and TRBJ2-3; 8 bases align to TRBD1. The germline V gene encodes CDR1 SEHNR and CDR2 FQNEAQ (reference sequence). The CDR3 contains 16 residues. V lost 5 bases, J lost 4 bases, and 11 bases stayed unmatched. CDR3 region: CASSERTGQSADTQYF. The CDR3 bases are TGTGCCAGCAGCGAAAGGACAGGGCAGTCAGCAGATACGCAGTATTTT.

CDR3 sequence: CASSGTSVTGELFF. The CDR3 bases are TGTGCCAGCTCCGGGACTAGCGTTACCGGGGAGCTGTTTTTT. The chain combines TRBV6-6 with TRBJ2-2; 10 bases map to TRBD2. With 8 bases clipped from V and 5 bases from J, the junction kept 5 bases outside the gene matches. Germline V gene data show CDR1 as MNHNY and CDR2 as SVGAGI (reference sequence). The CDR3 length is 14 residues.

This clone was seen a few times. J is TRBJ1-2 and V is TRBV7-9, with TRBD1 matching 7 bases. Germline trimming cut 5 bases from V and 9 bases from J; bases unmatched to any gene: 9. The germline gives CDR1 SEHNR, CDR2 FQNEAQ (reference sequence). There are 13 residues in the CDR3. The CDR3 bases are TGTGCCAGCAGCATCGACAGGGTTGGAAGCTACACCTTC. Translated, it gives CASSIDRVGSYTF.

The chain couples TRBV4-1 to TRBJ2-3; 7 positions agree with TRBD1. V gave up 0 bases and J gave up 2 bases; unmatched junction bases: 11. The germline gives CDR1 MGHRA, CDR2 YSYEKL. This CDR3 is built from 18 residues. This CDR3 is CASSQDEARGIDTDTQYF. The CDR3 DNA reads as TGCGCCAGCAGCCAAGATGAAGCCAGGGGGATTGACACAGATACGCAGTATTTT.

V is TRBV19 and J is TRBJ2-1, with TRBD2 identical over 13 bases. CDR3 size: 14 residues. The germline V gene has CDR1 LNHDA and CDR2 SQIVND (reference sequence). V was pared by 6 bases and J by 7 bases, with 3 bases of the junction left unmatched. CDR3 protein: CASRGLAGVNEQFF. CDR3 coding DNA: TGTGCCAGTAGAGGACTAGCGGGAGTGAATGAGCAGTTCTTC.

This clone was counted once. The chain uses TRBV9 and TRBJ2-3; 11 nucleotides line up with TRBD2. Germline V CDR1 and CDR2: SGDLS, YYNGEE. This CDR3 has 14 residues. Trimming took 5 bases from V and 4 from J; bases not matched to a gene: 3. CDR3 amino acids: CASSTSGSADTQYF. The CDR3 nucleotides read TGTGCCAGCAGTACTAGCGGGAGTGCAGATACGCAGTATTTT.

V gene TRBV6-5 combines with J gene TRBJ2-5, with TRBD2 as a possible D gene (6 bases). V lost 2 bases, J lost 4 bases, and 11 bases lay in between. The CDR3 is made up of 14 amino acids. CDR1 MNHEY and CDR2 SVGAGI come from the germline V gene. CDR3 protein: CASSYAGRRETQYF. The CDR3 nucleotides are TGTGCCAGCAGTTACGCGGGGCGCCGAGAGACCCAGTACTTC.

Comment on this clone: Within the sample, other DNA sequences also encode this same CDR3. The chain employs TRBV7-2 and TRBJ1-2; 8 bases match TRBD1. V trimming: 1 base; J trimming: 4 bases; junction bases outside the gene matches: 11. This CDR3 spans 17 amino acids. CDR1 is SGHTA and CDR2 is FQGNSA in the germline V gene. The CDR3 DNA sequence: TGTGCCAGCAGCTTAGATCCTCAGGGGGCTGAGAGCTATGGCTACACCTTC. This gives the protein CASSLDPQGAESYGYTF.

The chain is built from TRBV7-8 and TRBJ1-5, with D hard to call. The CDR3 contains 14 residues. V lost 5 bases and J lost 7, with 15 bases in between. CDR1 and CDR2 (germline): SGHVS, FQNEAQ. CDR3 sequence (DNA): TGTGCCAGCAGCCCCAGGAGGGCACGGCAGCCCCAGCATTTT. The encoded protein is CASSPRRARQPQHF.

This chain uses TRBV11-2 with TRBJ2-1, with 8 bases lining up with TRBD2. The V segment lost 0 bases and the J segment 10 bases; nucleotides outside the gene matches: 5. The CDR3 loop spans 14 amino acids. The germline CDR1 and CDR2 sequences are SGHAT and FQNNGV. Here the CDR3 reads CASSLETGGGEQFF. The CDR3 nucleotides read TGTGCCAGCAGCTTAGAAACAGGCGGGGGGGAGCAGTTCTTC.

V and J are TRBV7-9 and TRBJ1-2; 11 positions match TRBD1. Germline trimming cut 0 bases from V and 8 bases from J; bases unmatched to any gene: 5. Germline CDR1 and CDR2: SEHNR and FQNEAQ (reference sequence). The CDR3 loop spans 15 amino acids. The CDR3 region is CASSLADRGPRGYTF. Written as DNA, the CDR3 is TGTGCCAGCAGCTTAGCGGACAGGGGGCCTCGAGGCTACACCTTC. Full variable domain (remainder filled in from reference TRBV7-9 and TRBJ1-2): DTGVSQNPRHKITKRGQNVTFRCDPISEHNRLYWYRQTLGQGPEFLTYFQNEAQLEKSRLLSDRFSAERPKGSFSTLEIQRTEQGDSAMYLCASSLADRGPRGYTFGSGTRLTVV.

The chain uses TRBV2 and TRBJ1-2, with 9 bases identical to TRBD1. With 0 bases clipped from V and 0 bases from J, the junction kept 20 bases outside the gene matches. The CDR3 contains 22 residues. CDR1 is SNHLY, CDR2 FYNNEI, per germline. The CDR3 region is CASSEANVDYWTGATSNYGYTF. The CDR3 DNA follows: TGTGCCAGCAGTGAAGCAAATGTTGACTATTGGACAGGGGCTACCTCTAACTATGGCTACACCTTC.

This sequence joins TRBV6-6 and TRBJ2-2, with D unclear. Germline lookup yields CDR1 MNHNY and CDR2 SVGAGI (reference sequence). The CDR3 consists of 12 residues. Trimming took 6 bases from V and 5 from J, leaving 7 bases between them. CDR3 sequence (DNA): TGTGCCAGCAGGCAGGTTACCGGGGAGCTGTTTTTT. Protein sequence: CASRQVTGELFF.

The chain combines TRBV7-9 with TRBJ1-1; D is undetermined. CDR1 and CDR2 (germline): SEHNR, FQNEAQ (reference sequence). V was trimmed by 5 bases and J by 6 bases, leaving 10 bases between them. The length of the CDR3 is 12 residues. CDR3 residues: CASSTQVSEAFF. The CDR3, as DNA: TGTGCCAGCAGCACACAAGTATCTGAAGCTTTCTTT.

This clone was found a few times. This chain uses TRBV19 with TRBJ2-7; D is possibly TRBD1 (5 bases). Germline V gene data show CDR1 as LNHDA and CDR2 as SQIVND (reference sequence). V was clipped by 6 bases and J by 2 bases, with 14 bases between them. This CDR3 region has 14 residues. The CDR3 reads CASSRQIGTYEQYF. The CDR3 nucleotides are TGTGCCAGTAGCAGACAGATTGGTACCTACGAGCAGTACTTC.

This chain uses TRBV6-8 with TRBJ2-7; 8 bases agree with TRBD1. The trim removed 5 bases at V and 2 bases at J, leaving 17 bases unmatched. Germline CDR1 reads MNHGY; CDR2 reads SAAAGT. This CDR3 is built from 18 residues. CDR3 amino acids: CASSKDRAPNSIPYEQYF. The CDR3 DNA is TGTGCCAGCAGTAAGGACAGGGCTCCTAACTCAATTCCCTACGAGCAGTACTTC.

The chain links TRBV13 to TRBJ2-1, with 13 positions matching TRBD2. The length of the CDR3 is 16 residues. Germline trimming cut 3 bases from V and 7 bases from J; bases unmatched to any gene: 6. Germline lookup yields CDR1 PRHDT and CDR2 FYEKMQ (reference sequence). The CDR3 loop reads CASSFRTSGSKNEQFF. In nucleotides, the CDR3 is TGTGCCAGCAGCTTCCGGACTAGCGGGAGCAAGAATGAGCAGTTCTTC.